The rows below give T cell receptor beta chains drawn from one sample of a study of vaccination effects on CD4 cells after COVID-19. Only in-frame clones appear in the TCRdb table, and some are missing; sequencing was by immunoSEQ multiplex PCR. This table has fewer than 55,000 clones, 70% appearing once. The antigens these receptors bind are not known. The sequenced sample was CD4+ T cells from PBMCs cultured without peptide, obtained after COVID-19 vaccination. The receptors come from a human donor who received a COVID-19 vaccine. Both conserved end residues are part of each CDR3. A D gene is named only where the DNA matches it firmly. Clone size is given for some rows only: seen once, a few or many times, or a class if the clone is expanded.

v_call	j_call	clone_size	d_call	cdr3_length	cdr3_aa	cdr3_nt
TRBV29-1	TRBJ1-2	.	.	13	CSVEDSSGYGYTF	TGCAGCGTTGAGGACAGTTCTGGTTATGGCTACACCTTC
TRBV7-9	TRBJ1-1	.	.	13	CASSLDGESEAFF	TGTGCCAGCAGCTTAGATGGGGAATCTGAAGCTTTCTTT
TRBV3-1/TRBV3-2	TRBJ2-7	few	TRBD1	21	CASSQGRARDRGFGETYEQYF	TGTGCCAGCAGCCAAGGAAGGGCGCGGGACAGGGGGTTTGGAGAAACCTACGAGCAGTACTTC
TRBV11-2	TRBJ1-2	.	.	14	CASSRHLESYGYTF	TGTGCCAGCAGCAGACACCTTGAAAGCTATGGCTACACCTTC
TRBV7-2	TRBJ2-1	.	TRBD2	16	CASSLFPSGSYNEQFF	TGTGCCAGCAGCTTATTCCCTAGCGGCTCCTACAATGAGCAGTTCTTC
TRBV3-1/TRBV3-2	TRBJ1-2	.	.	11	CASSQFEAYTF	TGTGCCAGCAGCCAATTTGAAGCCTACACCTTC
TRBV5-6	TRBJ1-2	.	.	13	CASRSTGSYGYTF	TGTGCCAGCAGGTCGACAGGTTCCTATGGCTACACCTTC
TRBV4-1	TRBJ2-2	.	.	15	CASSQGGPSTGELFF	TGCGCCAGCAGCCAGGGGGGGCCAAGCACCGGGGAGCTGTTTTTT
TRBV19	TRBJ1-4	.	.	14	CASSISGAGEKLFF	TGTGCCAGTAGTATCTCGGGGGCGGGTGAAAAACTGTTTTTT
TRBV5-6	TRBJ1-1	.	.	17	CASSLYRWGRGDTEAFF	TGTGCCAGCAGCTTGTACAGGTGGGGTCGAGGTGACACTGAAGCTTTCTTT
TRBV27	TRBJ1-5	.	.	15	CASSSRVYSNQPQHF	TGTGCCAGCAGTAGCAGGGTATATAGCAATCAGCCCCAGCATTTT
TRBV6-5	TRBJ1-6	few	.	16	CASSYGTLSYNSPLHF	TGTGCCAGCAGTTACGGGACACTCTCCTATAATTCACCCCTCCACTTT
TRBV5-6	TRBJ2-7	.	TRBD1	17	CASSWTGTGTNSYEQYF	TGTGCCAGCAGCTGGACCGGGACAGGCACGAACTCCTACGAGCAGTACTTC
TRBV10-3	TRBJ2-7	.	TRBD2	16	CAITGPGTSGSSEQYF	TGTGCCATCACTGGACCCGGGACTAGCGGGAGTTCCGAGCAGTACTTC
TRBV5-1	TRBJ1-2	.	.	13	CASSLGEVVGYTF	TGCGCCAGCAGCTTGGGCGAGGTGGTGGGCTACACCTTC
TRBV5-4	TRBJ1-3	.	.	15	CASSPQATSGNTIYF	TGTGCCAGCAGCCCACAGGCGACCTCTGGAAACACCATATATTTT
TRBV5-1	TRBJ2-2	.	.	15	CASSKGNSNTGELFF	TGCGCCAGCAGCAAAGGGAATTCGAACACCGGGGAGCTGTTTTTT
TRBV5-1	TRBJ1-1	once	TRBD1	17	CASSSGTGDLMNTEAFF	TGCGCCAGCAGCTCCGGGACAGGGGACCTCATGAACACTGAAGCTTTCTTT
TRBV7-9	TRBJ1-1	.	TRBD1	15	CASQDRGRSNTEAFF	TGTGCCAGTCAGGACAGGGGGCGTTCGAACACTGAAGCTTTCTTT
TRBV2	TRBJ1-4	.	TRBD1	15	CASRGTGGGREKLFF	TGTGCCAGCAGGGGGACAGGGGGCGGACGTGAAAAACTGTTTTTT
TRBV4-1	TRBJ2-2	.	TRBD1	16	CASSQQGALTTGELFF	TGCGCCAGCAGCCAACAGGGGGCGCTTACCACCGGGGAGCTGTTTTTT